Each of the 16 T cell receptor beta chains below was sequenced from the same sample in a study of T cells in Graves' hyperthyroidism and ophthalmopathy. The investigators amplified TCR beta CDR3 regions from RNA transcripts. The study used the HTBI primer set for a first-round RT-PCR of the TCR CDR3. TCRdb itself ran the multiplex PCR reads through MiXCR, one entry per CDR3 protein. This table has roughly 800,000 distinct CDR3 sequences, 38% appearing once. Sequences were obtained from blood. Source of these receptors: a man between 18 and 29 years old with Graves' hyperthyroidism.

This clonotype was counted only a few times. The rearrangement links TRBV5-6 to TRBJ2-2; a weak D match, TRBD1 (6 bases). The CDR3 consists of 16 residues. Per germline, CDR1 SGHDT and CDR2 YYEEEE. Trimming removed 2 bases from V and 5 bases from J, with 16 bases in between. In DNA, the CDR3 is TGTGCCAGCAGCTTCGCACACCAGGGGACAACCGGGGAGCTGTTTTTT. Translation: CASSFAHQGTTGELFF.

This rearrangement joins TRBV13 to TRBJ2-5; TRBD2 matches at 9 bases. CDR1 is PRHDT and CDR2 is FYEKMQ in the germline V gene (reference sequence). Losses at the gene ends were 5 bases for V and 4 bases for J; bases not matched to a gene: 8. CDR3 length: 15 amino acids. Here the CDR3 reads CASSPSGGPGETQYF. CDR3 nucleotide sequence: TGTGCCAGCAGCCCCAGCGGGGGGCCGGGAGAGACCCAGTACTTC.

The CDR3 loop is CAISEGTDSNTEAFF. The CDR3 DNA reads TGTGCCATCAGTGAGGGGACCGACAGTAACACTGAAGCTTTCTTT. V gene TRBV10-3 combines with J gene TRBJ1-1; weak D call: TRBD1 (5 bases). The CDR3 runs to 15 residues. CDR1 and CDR2 (germline): ENHRY, SYGVKD. V was pared by 2 bases and J by 2 bases, with 12 bases between.

The table lists this clonotype with many counts. V gene TRBV12-3 or TRBV12-4 combines with J gene TRBJ2-6, with D perhaps TRBD2 (7 bases). Trimming left V 6 bases short and J 10 bases short, with 13 bases between. The CDR3 runs 13 residues. The CDR3: CASSQKGGNVLTF. The CDR3 DNA reads as TGTGCCAGCAGCCAAAAGGGGGGGAACGTCCTGACTTTC.

The chain links TRBV5-1 to TRBJ1-1; possible D gene TRBD1, 5 bases. The germline gives CDR1 SGHRS, CDR2 YFSETQ. V dropped 2 bases and J dropped 0 bases, with 14 bases sitting between them. This CDR3 is built from 16 residues. The DNA of the CDR3 is TGCGCCAGCAGCTTCGGCCAAGGGGACTTGAACACTGAAGCTTTCTTT. Translating it yields CASSFGQGDLNTEAFF.

As to this clonotype: Since the CDR3 does not end with the conserved phenylalanine or tryptophan, this likely comes from a read error. V is TRBV10-2 and J is TRBJ2-7, with D perhaps being TRBD1 or TRBD2 (5 bases each). The V and J ends lost 8 bases and 6 bases respectively, with 23 bases between them. The CDR3 has 15 amino acids. Germline values: CDR1 WSHSY, CDR2 SAAADI. The DNA for the CDR3 is TGCGCCAGCGTCCCCAGTGGGGGAAGCCCACGCGAGCAGTACCTC. Protein: CASVPSGGSPREQYL.

This clonotype was seen a handful of times. This chain's CDR3 is CASSVDPENTEAFF. Here the CDR3 DNA reads TGTGCCAGCAGCGTAGATCCAGAGAACACTGAAGCTTTCTTT. The chain has TRBV9 and TRBJ1-1; D call uncertain. Germline assignment: CDR1 SGDLS and CDR2 YYNGEE. Between the trimmed V and J ends, which lost 0 bases and 1 base, there was a span of 7 bases. The CDR3 is 14 amino acids.

This clonotype was seen a handful of times. The chain is built from TRBV10-3 and TRBJ2-7; 7 nucleotides agree with TRBD2. The CDR3 spans 17 residues. Per the germline V gene, CDR1 is ENHRY and CDR2 is SYGVKD. V was pared by 0 bases and J by 3 bases, with 11 bases of the junction left unmatched. The CDR3 region is CAISESRGLADDYEQYF. The DNA of the CDR3 is TGTGCCATCAGTGAGTCGAGAGGGCTAGCGGACGACTACGAGCAGTACTTC.

This clonotype was recorded only once. The rearrangement links TRBV2 to TRBJ1-1, with 7 bases lining up with TRBD1. The CDR3 runs to 14 residues. Per germline, CDR1 SNHLY and CDR2 FYNNEI. V dropped 4 bases and J dropped 3; count of bases not matched to a gene: 5. DNA of the CDR3: TGTGCCAGCAGTGCCGGGACAGCTTACACTGAAGCTTTCTTT. It yields the protein CASSAGTAYTEAFF.

This clonotype was seen repeatedly, ten times or more. The chain has TRBV29-1 and TRBJ2-3; 7 bases agree with TRBD2. Germline V gene lookup returns CDR1 SQVTM and CDR2 ANQGSEA. The CDR3 runs 12 residues. The junction had 3 bases not matched to a gene; V was cut back by 4 bases and J by 5 bases. In DNA, the CDR3 is TGCAGCGTTGCTTCGGGGGGAGATACGCAGTATTTT. Encoded protein: CSVASGGDTQYF.

This clonotype was observed many times. CDR3 protein: CATSSRSLWNSPLHF. CDR3 bases: TGTGCCACCAGCAGTAGGTCCCTTTGGAATTCACCCCTCCACTTT. The chain uses TRBV15 and TRBJ1-6; D unclear. Germline-derived CDR1 and CDR2 are LNHNV and YYDKDF (reference sequence). The CDR3 runs to 15 residues. Trimming removed 3 bases at V and 7 bases at J, with 13 bases between.

This rearrangement joins TRBV5-1 to TRBJ2-7, with 9 bases matching TRBD1. The germline V gene encodes CDR1 SGHRS and CDR2 YFSETQ. The trim removed 5 bases at V and 6 bases at J, leaving 9 bases unmatched. This CDR3 has 14 amino acids. CDR3 protein: CASRPPGTGSEQYF. The CDR3, as DNA: TGCGCCAGCAGGCCTCCCGGGACAGGGAGCGAGCAGTACTTC.

This sequence joins TRBV19 and TRBJ2-7; 13 bases agree with TRBD2. There are 16 residues in the CDR3. The V and J ends lost 5 bases and 4 bases, in that order; junction bases with no gene match: 8. CDR1 and CDR2 (germline): LNHDA, SQIVND (reference sequence). CDR3: CASSLSGTSGIYEQYF. DNA for the CDR3: TGTGCCAGTAGTCTCTCCGGGACTAGCGGGATTTACGAGCAGTACTTC. Variable domain in full (rest from reference TRBV19 and TRBJ2-7): DGGITQSPKYLFRKEGQNVTLSCEQNLNHDAMYWYRQDPGQGLRLIYYSQIVNDFQKGDIAEGYSVSREKKESFPLTVTSAQKNPTAFYLCASSLSGTSGIYEQYFGPGTRLTVT.

This chain links TRBV7-2 with TRBJ1-1; 7 positions agree with TRBD1. The junction had 9 bases not matched to a gene; V was cut back by 6 bases and J by 5 bases. Germline V gives CDR1 SGHTA, CDR2 FQGNSA. This CDR3 contains 14 residues. CDR3 protein: CASSKNGQETEAFF. CDR3 nucleotide sequence: TGTGCCAGCAGTAAGAACGGACAGGAGACTGAAGCTTTCTTT. The full variable domain, with the rest looked up from reference TRBV7-2 and TRBJ1-1, is GAGVSQSPSNKVTEKGKDVELRCDPISGHTALYWYRQSLGQGLEFLIYFQGNSAPDKSGLPSDRFSAERTGGSVSTLTIQRTQQEDSAVYLCASSKNGQETEAFFGQGTRLTVV.

On this clonotype: Compared with germline, one end of the junction differs, possibly owing to a read error. V and J are TRBV7-2 and TRBJ1-4; a weak D match, TRBD1 (6 bases). Germline V gene data show CDR1 as SGHTA and CDR2 as FQGNSA. The CDR3 is 17 amino acids. The DNA of the CDR3 is TGTGCCAGCAGTTTAGGGGGGCCCGAGACAACTAATGAAAAACTGTTTTTT. This codes for CASSLGGPETTNEKLFF.

J is TRBJ1-5 and V is TRBV5-6; a weak D match, TRBD1 (6 bases). There are 15 residues in the CDR3. V lost 2 bases and J 11 bases, leaving 20 bases between the germline ends. Germline V gene lookup returns CDR1 SGHDT and CDR2 YYEEEE. CDR3 in amino acids: CASSFGGGLQETQHF. The DNA for the CDR3 is TGTGCCAGCAGCTTCGGAGGGGGACTCCAAGAGACCCAGCATTTT.